This record concerns one TCR beta chain sequence. This CDR3 has 16 residues. Trimming took 0 bases from V and 0 from J, leaving 15 bases between them. Germline-derived CDR1 and CDR2 are SQVTM and ANQGSEA. The data derive from a study of identical twins. TCRdb reprocessed the 5' RACE reads with MiXCR, giving one entry per CDR3 protein. The sample yields hundreds of thousands of distinct CDR3 sequences, approximately 20% seen once. These data also featured in a second study, about yellow fever vaccine responses in identical twins.

The receptor was derived from a woman between 18 and 30 years old in good health. Sequenced input: CD4+ T cells sorted from blood. This chain connects TRBV29-1 to TRBJ2-7, with D maybe TRBD2 (6 bases). The CDR3 sequence: CSVEDRGGVSSYEQYF. The CDR3 DNA sequence: TGCAGCGTTGAAGATCGAGGAGGGGTAAGCTCCTACGAGCAGTACTTC.